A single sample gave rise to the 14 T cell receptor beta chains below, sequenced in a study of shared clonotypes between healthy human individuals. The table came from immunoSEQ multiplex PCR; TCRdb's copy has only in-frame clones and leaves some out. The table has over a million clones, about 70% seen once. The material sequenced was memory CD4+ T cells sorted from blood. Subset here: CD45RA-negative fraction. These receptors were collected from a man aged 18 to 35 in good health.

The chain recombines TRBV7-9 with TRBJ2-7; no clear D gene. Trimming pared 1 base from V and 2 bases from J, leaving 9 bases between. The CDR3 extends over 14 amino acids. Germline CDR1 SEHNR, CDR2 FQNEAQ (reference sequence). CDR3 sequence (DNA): TGTGCCAGCAGCTTAGAAGTATTTCCCTACGAGCAGTACTTC. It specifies CASSLEVFPYEQYF.

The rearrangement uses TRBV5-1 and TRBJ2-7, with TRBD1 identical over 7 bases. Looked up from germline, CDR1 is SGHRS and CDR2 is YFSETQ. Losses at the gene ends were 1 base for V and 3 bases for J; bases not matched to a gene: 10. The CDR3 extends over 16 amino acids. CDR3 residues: CASSLRSGTAFYEQYF. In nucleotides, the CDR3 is TGCGCCAGCAGCTTGCGGTCCGGGACAGCCTTCTACGAGCAGTACTTC. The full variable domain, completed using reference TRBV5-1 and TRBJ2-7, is KAGVTQTPRYLIKTRGQQVTLSCSPISGHRSVSWYQQTPGQGLQFLFEYFSETQRNKGNFPGRFSGRQFSNSRSEMNVSTLELGDSALYLCASSLRSGTAFYEQYFGPGTRLTVT.

CDR3 loop: CASSPEGEGYTF. CDR3 DNA sequence: TGCGCCAGCAGCCCCGAGGGGGAGGGCTACACCTTC. The chain is built from TRBV5-1 and TRBJ1-2; weak D call: TRBD1 (6 bases). V was clipped by 4 bases and J by 8 bases, with 12 bases between them. The CDR3 runs to 12 residues. Germline values: CDR1 SGHRS, CDR2 YFSETQ.

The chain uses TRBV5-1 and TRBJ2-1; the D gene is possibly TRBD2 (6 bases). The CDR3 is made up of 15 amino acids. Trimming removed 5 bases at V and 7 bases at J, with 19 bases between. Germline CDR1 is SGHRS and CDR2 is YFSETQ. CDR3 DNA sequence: TGCGCCAGCAGTTTAACCGGGACTGAAGGGAATGAGCAGTTCTTC. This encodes CASSLTGTEGNEQFF.

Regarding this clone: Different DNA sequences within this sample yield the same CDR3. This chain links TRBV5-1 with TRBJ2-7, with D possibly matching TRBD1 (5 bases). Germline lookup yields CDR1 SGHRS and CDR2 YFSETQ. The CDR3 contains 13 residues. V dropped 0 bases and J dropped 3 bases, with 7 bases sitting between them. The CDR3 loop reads CASSLVQGYEQYF. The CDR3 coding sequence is TGCGCCAGCAGCTTGGTCCAGGGCTACGAGCAGTACTTC.

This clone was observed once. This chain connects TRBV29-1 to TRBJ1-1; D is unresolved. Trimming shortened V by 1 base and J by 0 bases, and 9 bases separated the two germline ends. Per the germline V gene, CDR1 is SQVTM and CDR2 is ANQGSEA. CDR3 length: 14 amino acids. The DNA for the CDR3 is TGCAGCGTTGAAGGGGTCCAGATGAACACTGAAGCTTTCTTT. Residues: CSVEGVQMNTEAFF.

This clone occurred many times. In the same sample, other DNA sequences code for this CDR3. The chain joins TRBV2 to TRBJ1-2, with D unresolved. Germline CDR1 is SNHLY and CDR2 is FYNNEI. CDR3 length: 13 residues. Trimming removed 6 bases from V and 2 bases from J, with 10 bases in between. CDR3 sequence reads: CASSQDGNYGYTF. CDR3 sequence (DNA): TGTGCCAGCAGCCAAGACGGGAACTATGGCTACACCTTC. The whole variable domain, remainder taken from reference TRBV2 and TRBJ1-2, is EPEVTQTPSHQVTQMGQEVILRCVPISNHLYFYWYRQILGQKVEFLVSFYNNEISEKSEIFDDQFSVERPDGSNFTLKIRSTKLEDSAMYFCASSQDGNYGYTFGSGTRLTVV.

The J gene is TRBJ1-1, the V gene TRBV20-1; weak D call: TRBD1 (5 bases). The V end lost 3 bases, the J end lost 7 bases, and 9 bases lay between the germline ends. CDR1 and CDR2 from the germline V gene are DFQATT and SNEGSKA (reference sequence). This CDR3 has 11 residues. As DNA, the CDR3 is TGCAGTGCTAGTCACCAGGGTGAAGCTTTCTTT. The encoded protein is CSASHQGEAFF.

The CDR3 sequence is CAWSDLLQGRNEKLFF. The CDR3, as DNA: TGTGCCTGGAGCGACCTCCTACAGGGGAGGAATGAAAAACTGTTTTTT. This chain uses TRBV30 with TRBJ1-4; 7 bases match TRBD1. CDR1 GTSNPN and CDR2 SVGIG come from the germline V gene (reference sequence). J lost 5 bases, V lost 3 bases, and 12 bases had no gene match. The CDR3 is made up of 16 amino acids. Drawing the rest from reference TRBV30 and TRBJ1-4, the complete variable domain is SQTIHQWPATLVQPVGSPLSLECTVEGTSNPNLYWYRQAAGRGLQLLFYSVGIGQISSEVPQNLSASRPQDRQFILSSKKLLLSDSGFYLCAWSDLLQGRNEKLFFGSGTQLSVL.

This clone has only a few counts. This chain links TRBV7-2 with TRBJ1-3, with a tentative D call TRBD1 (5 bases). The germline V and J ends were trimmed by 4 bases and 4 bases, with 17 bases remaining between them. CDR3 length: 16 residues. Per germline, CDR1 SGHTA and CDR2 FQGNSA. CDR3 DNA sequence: TGTGCCAGCAGCTCAAACCGGCCCCAGGGAGGAAACACCATATATTTT. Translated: CASSSNRPQGGNTIYF.

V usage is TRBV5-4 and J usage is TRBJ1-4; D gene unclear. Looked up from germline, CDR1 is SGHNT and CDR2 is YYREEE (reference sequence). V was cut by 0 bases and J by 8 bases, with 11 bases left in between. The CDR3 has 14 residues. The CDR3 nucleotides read TGTGCCAGCAGCTTGGATAGGGTACAGGAAAAACTGTTTTTT. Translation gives CASSLDRVQEKLFF.

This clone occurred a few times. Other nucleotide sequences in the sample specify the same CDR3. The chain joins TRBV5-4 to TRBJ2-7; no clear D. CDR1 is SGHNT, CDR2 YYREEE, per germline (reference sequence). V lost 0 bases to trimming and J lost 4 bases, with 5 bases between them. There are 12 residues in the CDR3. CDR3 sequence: CASSLDGYEQYF. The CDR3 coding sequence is TGTGCCAGCAGCTTGGACGGATACGAGCAGTACTTC.

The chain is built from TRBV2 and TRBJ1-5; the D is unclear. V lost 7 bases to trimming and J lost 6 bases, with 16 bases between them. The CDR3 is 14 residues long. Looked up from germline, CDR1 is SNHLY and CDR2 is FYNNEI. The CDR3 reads CASTYTARGQPQHF. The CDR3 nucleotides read TGTGCCAGCACCTACACGGCAAGAGGTCAGCCCCAGCATTTT.

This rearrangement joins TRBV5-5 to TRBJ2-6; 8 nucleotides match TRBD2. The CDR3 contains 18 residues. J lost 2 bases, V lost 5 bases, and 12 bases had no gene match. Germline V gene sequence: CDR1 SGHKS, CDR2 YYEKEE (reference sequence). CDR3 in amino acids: CASRLSGGNLPGANVLTF. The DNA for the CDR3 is TGTGCCAGCAGACTGTCGGGGGGGAACCTCCCTGGGGCCAACGTCCTGACTTTC.